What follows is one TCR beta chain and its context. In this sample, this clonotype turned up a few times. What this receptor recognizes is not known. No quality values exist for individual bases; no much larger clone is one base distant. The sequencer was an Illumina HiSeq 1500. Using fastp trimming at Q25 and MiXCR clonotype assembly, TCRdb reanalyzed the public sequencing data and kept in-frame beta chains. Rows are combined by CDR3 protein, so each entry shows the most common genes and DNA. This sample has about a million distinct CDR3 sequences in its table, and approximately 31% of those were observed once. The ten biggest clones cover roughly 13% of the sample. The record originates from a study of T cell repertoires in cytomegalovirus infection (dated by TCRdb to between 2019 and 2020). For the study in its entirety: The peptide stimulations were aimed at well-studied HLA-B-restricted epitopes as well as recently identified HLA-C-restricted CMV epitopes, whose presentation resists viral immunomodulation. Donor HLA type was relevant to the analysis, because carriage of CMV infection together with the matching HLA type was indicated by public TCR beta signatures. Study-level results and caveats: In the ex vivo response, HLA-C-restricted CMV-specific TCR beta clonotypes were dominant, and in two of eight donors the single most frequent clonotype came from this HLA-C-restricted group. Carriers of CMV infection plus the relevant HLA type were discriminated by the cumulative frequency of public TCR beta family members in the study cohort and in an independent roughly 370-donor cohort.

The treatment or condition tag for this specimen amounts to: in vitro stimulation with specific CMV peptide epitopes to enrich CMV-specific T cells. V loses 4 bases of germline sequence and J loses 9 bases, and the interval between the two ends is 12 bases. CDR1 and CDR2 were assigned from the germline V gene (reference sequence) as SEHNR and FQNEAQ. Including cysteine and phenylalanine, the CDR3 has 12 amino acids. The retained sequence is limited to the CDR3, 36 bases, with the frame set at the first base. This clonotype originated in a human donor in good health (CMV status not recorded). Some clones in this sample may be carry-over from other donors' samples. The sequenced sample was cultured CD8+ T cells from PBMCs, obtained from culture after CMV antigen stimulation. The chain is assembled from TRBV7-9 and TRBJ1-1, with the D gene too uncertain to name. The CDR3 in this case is CASSSYTNQAFF. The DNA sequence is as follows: TGTGCCAGCAGCTCGTACACCAATCAAGCTTTCTTT.